What follows describes a single T cell receptor beta chain. Its antigen is currently unknown. These data belong to a study of T cell responses to AZD1222 COVID-19 vaccine. Broader study findings: White British ancestry dominated among donors, who included more females, and clonal diversity was possibly underestimated.

Using immunoSEQ multiplex PCR, the repertoire was profiled, and TCRdb retains in-frame clones only, with some absent. The sample holds more than 70,000 clones, approximately 90% seen once. Germline CDR1 and CDR2: MNHEY and SVGEGT. There are 17 residues in the CDR3. J gave up 7 bases and V 2 bases, and 14 bases lay outside the gene matches. The input for sequencing was peripheral blood, taken 28 days after the second AZD1222 dose. V usage is TRBV6-2 or TRBV6-3 and J usage is TRBJ2-1; 7 nucleotides line up with TRBD2. This TCR derives from an adult who received the AZD1222 COVID-19 vaccine. CDR3 sequence: CASSYHPLAGVSNEQFF. CDR3 nucleotide sequence: TGTGCCAGCAGTTACCACCCCTTGGCGGGAGTCTCGAATGAGCAGTTCTTC.